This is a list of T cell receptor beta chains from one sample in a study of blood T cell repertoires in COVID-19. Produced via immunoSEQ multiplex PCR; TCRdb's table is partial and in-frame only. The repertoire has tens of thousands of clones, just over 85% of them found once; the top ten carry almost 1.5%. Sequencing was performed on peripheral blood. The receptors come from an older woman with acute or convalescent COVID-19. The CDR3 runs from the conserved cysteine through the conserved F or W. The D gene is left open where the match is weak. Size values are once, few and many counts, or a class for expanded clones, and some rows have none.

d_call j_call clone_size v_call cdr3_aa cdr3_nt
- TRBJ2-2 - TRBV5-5 CASSFIAGTNTGELFF TGTGCCAGCAGCTTTATCGCCGGGACAAACACCGGGGAGCTGTTTTTT
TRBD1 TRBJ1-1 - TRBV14 CASSPMKMTGVKNTEAFF TGTGCCAGCAGCCCAATGAAGATGACAGGGGTCAAGAACACTGAAGCTTTCTTT
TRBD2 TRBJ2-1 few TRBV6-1 CASSGLGLAGGMRRFF TGTGCCAGCAGTGGTTTGGGACTAGCGGGGGGGATGAGGCGGTTCTTC
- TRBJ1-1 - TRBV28 CASSYSRTEAFF TGTGCCAGCAGTTATAGCCGGACTGAAGCTTTCTTT
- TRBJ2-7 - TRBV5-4 CASSLGSSETYEQYF TGTGCCAGCAGCTTGGGATCTAGCGAGACCTACGAGCAGTACTTC
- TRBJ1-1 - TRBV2 CASSEILGQRNTEAFF TGTGCCAGCAGTGAAATCCTAGGACAGCGGAACACTGAAGCTTTCTTT
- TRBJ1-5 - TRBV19 CASSDHREGQPQHF TGTGCCAGTAGTGATCACAGGGAAGGTCAGCCCCAGCATTTT
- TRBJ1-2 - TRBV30 CAWTGGAGGGYTF TGTGCCTGGACTGGGGGGGCAGGAGGCGGCTACACCTTC
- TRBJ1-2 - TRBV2 CASSVGGAGLYGYTF TGTGCCAGCAGTGTTGGGGGGGCCGGTTTATATGGCTACACCTTC
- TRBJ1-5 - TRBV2 CASSPQEYQPQHF TGTGCCAGCAGTCCACAGGAGTATCAGCCCCAGCATTTT
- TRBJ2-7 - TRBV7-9 CASLGDGSYEQYF TGTGCCTCCCTAGGTGACGGCTCCTACGAGCAGTACTTC
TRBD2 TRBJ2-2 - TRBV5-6 CASRTGTSGNTGELFF TGTGCCAGCAGAACCGGGACTAGCGGGAACACCGGGGAGCTGTTTTTT
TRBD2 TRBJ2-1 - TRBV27 CASSQSTSGASGNEQFF TGTGCCAGCAGTCAATCGACTAGCGGAGCTTCGGGCAATGAGCAGTTCTTC
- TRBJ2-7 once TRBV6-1 CASSEYWRSRRTYEQYF TGTGCCAGCAGTGAATACTGGCGGTCCCGCCGGACCTACGAGCAGTACTTC
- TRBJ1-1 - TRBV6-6 CASSREPGLSNTEAFF TGTGCCAGCAGCCGGGAGCCGGGACTATCAAACACTGAAGCTTTCTTT
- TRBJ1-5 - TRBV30 CAWSVKGRQPQHF TGTGCCTGGAGTGTAAAAGGCAGGCAGCCCCAGCATTTT
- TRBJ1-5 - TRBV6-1 CASSEFPGTNQPQHF TGTGCCAGCAGTGAATTTCCAGGAACCAATCAGCCCCAGCATTTT
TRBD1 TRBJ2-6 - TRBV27 CASSPGTGNAGANVLTF TGTGCCAGCAGTCCCGGGACAGGGAACGCTGGGGCCAACGTCCTGACTTTC
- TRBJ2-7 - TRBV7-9 CASSLFEKNYEQYF TGTGCCAGCAGCTTATTTGAGAAAAACTACGAGCAGTACTTC
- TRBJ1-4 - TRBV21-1 CASSPTNRKEKLFF TGTGCCAGCAGCCCCACGAACAGGAAGGAAAAACTGTTTTTT
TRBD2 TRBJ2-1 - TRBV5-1 CASSPGLAGLVNEQFF TGCGCCAGCAGCCCCGGACTAGCGGGACTTGTCAATGAGCAGTTCTTC
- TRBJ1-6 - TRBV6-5 CASLKWRDDGSPLHF TGTGCCAGCCTTAAGTGGAGGGACGACGGTTCACCCCTCCACTTT
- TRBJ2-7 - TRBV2 CASRNSREQYF TGTGCCAGCAGAAACAGCAGAGAGCAGTACTTC
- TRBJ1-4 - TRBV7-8 CASSLGAGFKNEKLFF TGTGCCAGCAGCTTAGGGGCAGGGTTTAAAAATGAAAAACTGTTTTTT
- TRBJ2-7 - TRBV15 CATSFGHPYEQYF TGTGCCACCAGCTTTGGACACCCCTACGAGCAGTACTTC
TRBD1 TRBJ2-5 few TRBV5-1 CASSRQSRDRAETQYF TGCGCCAGCAGCCGGCAATCCCGGGACAGGGCTGAGACCCAGTACTTC
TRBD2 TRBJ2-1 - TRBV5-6 CASSFSGRALDEQFF TGTGCCAGCAGCTTTAGCGGGAGGGCTCTGGATGAGCAGTTCTTC
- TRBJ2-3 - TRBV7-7 CASSTGFGTDTQYF TGTGCTAGCAGCACAGGGTTTGGCACAGATACGCAGTATTTT
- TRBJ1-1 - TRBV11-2 CASSSRAQGIHTEAFF TGTGCCAGCAGCTCGAGAGCCCAGGGAATCCACACTGAAGCTTTCTTT
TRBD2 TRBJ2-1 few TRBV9 CASSATPGGRPYNEQFF TGTGCCAGCAGCGCGACCCCTGGCGGGAGGCCCTACAATGAGCAGTTCTTC
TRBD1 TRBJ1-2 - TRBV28 CARGTGGGVYYGYTF TGTGCCAGGGGGACAGGGGGCGGGGTATACTATGGCTACACCTTC
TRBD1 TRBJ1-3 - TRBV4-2 CASSQVGTGGSEGNTIYF TGTGCCAGCAGCCAAGTTGGGACAGGGGGCTCGGAAGGAAACACCATATATTTT
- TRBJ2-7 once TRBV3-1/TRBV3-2 CASSQDLSSYEQYF TGTGCCAGCAGCCAAGATCTGAGCTCCTACGAGCAGTACTTC
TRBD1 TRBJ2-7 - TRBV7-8 CASSLATGQGFYEQYF TGTGCCAGCAGCTTAGCCACGGGACAGGGGTTCTACGAGCAGTACTTC
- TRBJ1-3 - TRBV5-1 CASSLVAGGNTIYF TGCGCCAGCAGCTTGGTTGCCGGTGGAAACACCATATATTTT
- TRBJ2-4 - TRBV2 CASSEALAAGIQYF TGTGCCAGCAGTGAGGCACTAGCCGCCGGGATTCAGTACTTC
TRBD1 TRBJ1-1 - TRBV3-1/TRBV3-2 CASSPGTGTRTEAFF TGTGCCAGCAGCCCGGGGACAGGGACTAGGACTGAAGCTTTCTTT
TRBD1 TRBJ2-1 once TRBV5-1 CASSWGQGDNEQFF TGCGCCAGCAGCTGGGGACAGGGGGACAATGAGCAGTTCTTC
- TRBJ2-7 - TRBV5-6 CASSGETGTYEQYF TGTGCCAGCAGCGGGGAGACAGGAACCTACGAGCAGTACTTC